This T cell receptor (beta chain) was sequenced during a study of CD8+CD57+ T cells in acquired aplastic anemia. Study-wide background: Reads per healthy sample averaged around 10 million (CD4+) and 11 million to 13 million (CD8+).

Genomic DNA templated the TCR beta VDJ and CDR3 profiling. TCRdb called the reads again in MiXCR, with one record for every CDR3 protein. This table holds 35,000 to 50,000 distinct CDR3 sequences, approximately 67% found once. About this clonotype itself: The antigen is undetermined.

Germline values: CDR1 SGHAT, CDR2 FQNNGV. The CDR3 loop spans 17 amino acids. V shed 0 bases, J shed 3 bases, and the junction held 6 bases outside the gene matches. Study observations and caveats: There were around 28 CD8+ CDR3 sequences that occurred in both patients and controls. No significant difference in CD8+ Simpson's diversity was found between patients and controls.

The sample taken for sequencing was sorted CD4+, CD8+, or CD8+CD57+ T cells (not recorded which) from PBMCs. V usage is TRBV11-2 and J usage is TRBJ2-7; TRBD2 aligns across 12 bases. The sequence was collected from a human donor in good health, serving as a control. CDR3 sequence: CASSLDGLAGGLYEQYF. For the CDR3, the DNA is TGTGCCAGCAGCTTAGACGGGCTAGCGGGGGGGCTCTACGAGCAGTACTTC.